Shown below are 17 T cell receptor beta chains from a single sample sequenced in a study of T-cell reconstitution after alpha-beta-depleted transplantation in children. Unique molecular identifiers were incorporated into the prepared TCRbeta library. TCRdb itself ran the PCR reads through MiXCR, one entry per CDR3 protein. Among around 360,000 distinct CDR3 sequences listed, around a tenth were seen once. The source material was PBMCs from the stem cell graft donor, sampled from the stem cell graft. Receptors originate from a human donor who donated a stem cell graft to a child with acute lymphoblastic leukemia.

There are a few counts of this clonotype. This chain links TRBV20-1 with TRBJ2-1, with unresolved D. This CDR3 has 11 amino acids. Trimming took off 4 bases at V and 3 bases at J, with 4 bases between the two ends. Per the germline V gene, CDR1 is DFQATT and CDR2 is SNEGSKA (reference sequence). CDR3 residues: CSATNYNEQFF. The DNA of the CDR3 is TGCAGTGCTACAAACTACAATGAGCAGTTCTTC.

This chain joins TRBV7-3 and TRBJ2-1, with 9 bases fitting TRBD2. CDR1 and CDR2 from the germline V gene are SGHTA and FQGTGA. The CDR3 totals 13 residues. J was trimmed by 8 bases and V by 4 bases; bases with no gene match: 3. The CDR3 region has the DNA TGTGCCAGCAGCTCTAGACTAGCGGATGAGCAGTTCTTC. It encodes CASSSRLADEQFF.

A remark on this clonotype: The junction differs from germline at one of its ends, possibly a read error. The gene calls are TRBV28 and TRBJ2-7; no firm D call. The CDR3 has 15 amino acids. Germline CDR1 and CDR2: MDHEN and SYDVKM. CDR3 region: CGSSPNWSYHYEQYF. The CDR3 DNA sequence: TGTGGCAGCAGTCCAAACTGGTCGTACCACTACGAGCAGTACTTC. Filled out from reference TRBV28 and TRBJ2-7, the complete variable domain reads DVKVTQSSRYLVKRTGEKVFLECVQDMDHENMFWYRQDPGLGLRLIYFSYDVKMKEKGDIPEGYSVSREKKERFSLILESASTNQTSMYLCGSSPNWSYHYEQYFGPGTRLTVT.

This clonotype was counted ten times or more. The J gene is TRBJ2-7, the V gene TRBV24-1, with 9 bases fitting TRBD1. V shed 7 bases and J 0 bases; nucleotides not matched to a gene: 15. This CDR3 is 18 amino acids long. CDR1 is KGHDR and CDR2 is SFDVKD in the germline V gene. The CDR3 DNA reads TGTGCCACCAGGGGTCCCGGGACAGGGAGCGATTACTCCTACGAGCAGTACTTC. It codes for CATRGPGTGSDYSYEQYF.

The chain links TRBV25-1 to TRBJ2-1; unclear D gene. Germline V CDR1 and CDR2: MGHDK, SYGVNS. V shed 4 bases and J shed 10 bases, with 5 bases lying between them. This CDR3 contains 10 residues. The CDR3 loop reads CASSGHEQFF. The DNA for the CDR3 is TGTGCCAGCAGTGGCCACGAGCAGTTCTTC.

In this sample, this clonotype turned up a few times. This sequence joins TRBV5-1 and TRBJ2-3; weak D call: TRBD2 (6 bases). Germline V CDR1 and CDR2: SGHRS, YFSETQ. This CDR3 is built from 16 residues. Trimming took off 0 bases at V and 2 bases at J, with 13 bases between the two ends. In nucleotides, the CDR3 is TGCGCCAGCAGCTTGGATCTTGCGGGGAACACAGATACGCAGTATTTT. Translating gives CASSLDLAGNTDTQYF. The entire variable domain, with the rest obtained from reference TRBV5-1 and TRBJ2-3, is as follows: KAGVTQTPRYLIKTRGQQVTLSCSPISGHRSVSWYQQTPGQGLQFLFEYFSETQRNKGNFPGRFSGRQFSNSRSEMNVSTLELGDSALYLCASSLDLAGNTDTQYFGPGTRLTVL.

This clonotype was seen ten or more times. J is TRBJ1-1 and V is TRBV28; unclear D gene. Trimming removed 5 bases at V and 3 bases at J, with 4 bases between. This CDR3 has 11 residues. The V gene's germline CDR1 is MDHEN and CDR2 SYDVKM. The CDR3 here is CASSTYTEAFF. Written as DNA, the CDR3 is TGTGCCAGCAGTACCTACACTGAAGCTTTCTTT. The full variable domain, its missing parts supplied by reference TRBV28 and TRBJ1-1, is DVKVTQSSRYLVKRTGEKVFLECVQDMDHENMFWYRQDPGLGLRLIYFSYDVKMKEKGDIPEGYSVSREKKERFSLILESASTNQTSMYLCASSTYTEAFFGQGTRLTVV.

The J gene is TRBJ1-5, the V gene TRBV20-1, with TRBD1 identical over 9 bases. Losses at the gene ends were 6 bases for V and 2 bases for J; bases not matched to a gene: 5. Germline V gene lookup returns CDR1 DFQATT and CDR2 SNEGSKA (reference sequence). The CDR3 has 14 residues. The CDR3 spells CSALTGGGNQPQHF. The CDR3 bases are TGCAGTGCCCTGACAGGGGGTGGCAATCAGCCCCAGCATTTT.

This clonotype is labeled as medium-sized. The rearrangement joins TRBV5-1 to TRBJ2-7; D gene ambiguous. The V gene's germline CDR1 is SGHRS and CDR2 YFSETQ. With 2 bases removed from V and 5 bases from J, the gap between germline ends came to 14 bases. This CDR3 comprises 14 residues. CDR3 loop: CASSLNSRSDEQYF. The CDR3 nucleotides are TGCGCCAGCAGCTTAAACAGTCGATCCGACGAGCAGTACTTC.

This clonotype has a handful of counts. This chain links TRBV6-2 or TRBV6-3 with TRBJ1-1; 7 nucleotides agree with TRBD1. The CDR3 is made up of 13 amino acids. Germline-derived CDR1 and CDR2 are MNHEY and SVGEGT. With V trimmed by 7 bases and J by 7 bases, 9 bases remained unmatched. The chain's CDR3 is CASNRDSRYEAFF. CDR3 DNA sequence: TGTGCCAGCAACCGGGACAGTAGATATGAAGCTTTCTTT.

The chain recombines TRBV7-2 with TRBJ2-5, with 7 bases matching TRBD2. The CDR3 has 16 residues. J lost 3 bases, V lost 5 bases, and 12 bases had no gene match. CDR1 and CDR2 from the germline V gene are SGHTA and FQGNSA. The CDR3 sequence: CASSPQRLAGEETQYF. CDR3 DNA: TGTGCCAGCAGCCCCCAACGACTTGCGGGAGAAGAGACCCAGTACTTC.

This clonotype was seen only a few times. J is TRBJ2-6 and V is TRBV5-1; tentatively, D is TRBD1 (5 bases). The CDR3 contains 17 residues. The V end lost 4 bases, the J end lost 0 bases, and 14 bases lay between the germline ends. Per the germline V gene, CDR1 is SGHRS and CDR2 is YFSETQ. The CDR3 spells CASSPFVGASGANVLTF. CDR3 coding DNA: TGCGCCAGCAGCCCTTTTGTAGGGGCCTCTGGGGCCAACGTCCTGACTTTC.

This sequence joins TRBV4-3 and TRBJ2-7, with D perhaps TRBD1 (6 bases). Trimming pared 0 bases from V and 0 bases from J, leaving 12 bases between. The CDR3 consists of 16 residues. Germline assignment: CDR1 LGHNA and CDR2 YSLEER. In DNA, the CDR3 is TGCGCCAGCAGCCAAGAGGTGCAGGGGCTCTCCTACGAGCAGTACTTC. This codes for CASSQEVQGLSYEQYF.

This clonotype has at least ten counts. The chain carries TRBV5-1 and TRBJ2-1, with unresolved D. V was cut by 0 bases and J by 5 bases, with 9 bases left in between. Germline values: CDR1 SGHRS, CDR2 YFSETQ. CDR3 size: 14 residues. The CDR3 sequence: CASSLGRIDNEQFF. Here the CDR3 DNA reads TGCGCCAGCAGCTTGGGACGGATCGACAATGAGCAGTTCTTC.

This clonotype appeared many times. The chain joins TRBV5-1 to TRBJ2-3; 11 bases are a match to TRBD2. CDR3 length equals 17 residues. Germline trimming cut 3 bases from V and 4 bases from J; bases unmatched to any gene: 10. Looked up from germline, CDR1 is SGHRS and CDR2 is YFSETQ. The CDR3 region is CASSSTGLAGGPDTQYF. In nucleotides, the CDR3 is TGCGCCAGCAGCTCCACCGGGCTAGCGGGAGGCCCAGATACGCAGTATTTT.

The chain combines TRBV12-3 or TRBV12-4 with TRBJ1-1; no clear D gene. This CDR3 spans 14 amino acids. Trimming shortened V by 6 bases and J by 2 bases, and 13 bases separated the two germline ends. CDR3 sequence (DNA): TGTGCCAGCAGCCCCCGGGTTCAAAACACTGAAGCTTTCTTT. It codes for CASSPRVQNTEAFF.

This clonotype was detected a few times. The chain is built from TRBV21-1 and TRBJ1-5; TRBD1 is the table's D call and was not checked against the DNA. TRBV21-1 counts as a pseudogene. This CDR3 is built from 15 residues. The CDR3 DNA reads TGTGCCAGCAGCGTGACAGAGGCTTACAATCAGCCCCAGCATTTT. It codes for CASSVTEAYNQPQHF.